This TCR beta chain derives from a study of T cell changes during pregnancy in multiple sclerosis (dated by TCRdb to the late 2010s). With respect to the entire study: The study examined how the T cell repertoire changed over the course of pregnancy in women with multiple sclerosis.

This clone was found once. Which antigen it targets is not known. One base away there is no much larger clone; base qualities are not given. Libraries were built with the immunoSEQ multiplex PCR assay. As stored in TCRdb, this immuneACCESS dataset retains in-frame rearrangements with V and J assigned. A fraction of the clones does not appear; measured against another copy, unresolved V genes explain less than half of the discrepancy, and the remainder lacks a known reason. The sample table shows about 58,000 clones, and 93% are seen once. The ten largest clones add up to around 4% of the sample. Material: CD8+ T cells from peripheral blood mononuclear cells, obtained in the second trimester of pregnancy. The sequence was obtained from a female donor with multiple sclerosis, enrolled in a pregnancy study.

The CDR3 here reads CASSLLSTGELFF. DNA sequence: TGTGCCAGCAGCTTACTGAGCACCGGGGAGCTGTTTTTT. The sequence joins TRBV4-2 to TRBJ2-2; confidence is insufficient to name the D gene. Sequences LGHNA (CDR1) and YNFKEQ (CDR2) are obtained from the germline V gene. V gives up 5 bases and J gives up 4 bases, and the segment between their germline ends measures 8 bases. The CDR3 spans 13 residues, from the cysteine through the phenylalanine. The retained sequence is limited to the CDR3, 39 bases, with the frame set at the first base.